The subject of this entry is one TCR beta chain. Its antigen is as yet unknown. This record belongs to a study of T cell responses to AZD1222 COVID-19 vaccine. Broader study findings: Only a handful of AZD1222 recipients were seropositive at baseline.

Germline values: CDR1 DFQATT, CDR2 SNEGSKA (reference sequence). Trimming left V 3 bases short and J 6 bases short, with 9 bases between. This CDR3 comprises 13 residues. Sequenced by immunoSEQ multiplex PCR; TCRdb stores in-frame clones only, minus some. The repertoire consists of about 120,000 clones, with 70% to 90% occurring once and the leading ten covering just under 9.5%. The chain uses TRBV20-1 and TRBJ1-6; D unresolved. This clonotype originated in an adult in good health. Source: peripheral blood, taken on day 0 of AZD1222 vaccination. CDR3 DNA: TGCAGTGCTAGTTCCGAGACTAATTCACCCCTCCACTTT. It yields the protein CSASSETNSPLHF.